Listed below are T cell receptor beta chains from one sample, sequenced in a study of technical replicates of blood from a few donors. Data came from immunoSEQ multiplex PCR; TCRdb stores just in-frame clones and leaves some out. Of fewer than 85,000 clones listed, just over 95% are singletons. Sequencing was done on a sample of T cells isolated from PBMCs. The receptors shown here come from a human donor in good health. CDR3s include the opening cysteine and the closing phenylalanine or tryptophan. Fields, in order: CDR3 length, V gene, J gene, D gene, clone size, CDR3 protein, CDR3 DNA. A D gene is named only where the DNA matches it firmly. Clone sizes are given selectively: once, few, many, or a class where the clone is expanded.

15	TRBV7-8	TRBJ1-1	TRBD1	-	CASSFKITGGYEAFF	TGTGCCAGCAGCTTTAAGATAACAGGGGGCTATGAAGCTTTCTTT
15	TRBV25-1	TRBJ2-1	-	-	CASSDRVGSYNEQFF	TGTGCCAGCAGTGATCGGGTGGGTTCCTACAATGAGCAGTTCTTC
15	TRBV28	TRBJ1-2	TRBD1	-	CASSNQRTGSYGYTF	TGTGCCAGCAGCAATCAACGGACAGGGAGCTATGGCTACACCTTC
17	TRBV9	TRBJ1-4	-	-	CASSAGGWETRNEKLFF	TGTGCCAGCAGCGCGGGGGGGTGGGAAACAAGAAATGAAAAACTGTTTTTT
13	TRBV7-3	TRBJ1-1	-	once	CASSLQGILEAFF	TGTGCCAGCAGCTTACAGGGTATCCTTGAAGCTTTCTTT
15	TRBV2	TRBJ1-4	-	once	CASVRALRANEKLFF	TGTGCCAGCGTACGGGCCCTGCGGGCTAATGAAAAACTGTTTTTT
14	TRBV29-1	TRBJ2-7	-	-	CSVEAGTWTYEQYF	TGCAGCGTTGAAGCCGGGACTTGGACATACGAGCAGTACTTC
13	TRBV2	TRBJ1-2	TRBD1	-	CASRTTGSNGYTF	TGTGCCAGCAGGACGACAGGGAGCAATGGCTACACCTTC
15	TRBV19	TRBJ2-1	-	-	CASSIGLASYNEQFF	TGTGCCAGTAGTATAGGCTTAGCCTCCTACAATGAGCAGTTCTTC
15	TRBV6-4	TRBJ2-1	TRBD2	-	CASSDSTSGSNEQFF	TGTGCCAGCAGTGACTCGACTAGCGGGAGCAATGAGCAGTTCTTC
15	TRBV6-5	TRBJ1-5	-	-	CASSSRGRGNQPQHF	TGTGCCAGCAGTTCGAGGGGGAGGGGCAATCAGCCCCAGCATTTT
16	TRBV9	TRBJ2-2	TRBD2	-	CASSFAGGRALGELFF	TGTGCCAGCAGCTTTGCTGGCGGGAGGGCTCTCGGGGAGCTGTTTTTT
16	TRBV4-1	TRBJ1-4	TRBD1	-	CASSLRPGQGGEKLFF	TGCGCCAGCAGCCTGAGACCGGGACAGGGAGGTGAAAAACTGTTTTTT
13	TRBV27	TRBJ1-5	TRBD1	-	CASTSGGTEPQHF	TGTGCCAGCACTTCAGGGGGAACGGAGCCCCAGCATTTT
14	TRBV27	TRBJ2-5	-	-	CASSSTTGAGTQYF	TGTGCCAGCAGTTCGACGACTGGGGCCGGGACCCAGTACTTC
13	TRBV6-5	TRBJ2-7	-	-	CASSSTVPYEQYF	TGTGCCAGCTCCTCGACAGTCCCCTACGAGCAGTACTTC
12	TRBV6-5	TRBJ2-1	TRBD1	-	CASIGTDNEQFF	TGTGCCAGCATTGGGACAGACAATGAGCAGTTCTTC
15	TRBV10-3	TRBJ1-2	-	-	CAISEGGANNYGYTF	TGTGCCATCAGTGAAGGAGGGGCCAACAACTATGGCTACACCTTC
15	TRBV28	TRBJ2-7	-	-	CASSPLGGASYEQYF	TGTGCCAGCAGTCCGCTTGGGGGGGCCTCCTACGAGCAGTACTTC
14	TRBV4-3	TRBJ2-6	-	-	CASSRGSGANVLTF	TGCGCCAGCAGCAGGGGATCTGGGGCCAACGTCCTGACTTTC
14	TRBV19	TRBJ1-1	TRBD1	-	CASSIDRVNTEAFF	TGTGCCAGTAGTATCGACAGGGTTAACACTGAAGCTTTCTTT
14	TRBV5-8	TRBJ1-3	-	-	CASSWGDSGNTIYF	TGTGCCAGCAGCTGGGGGGACTCTGGAAACACCATATATTTT
14	TRBV30	TRBJ2-7	-	-	CAWSDTPGVYEQYF	TGTGCCTGGAGCGATACCCCGGGGGTCTACGAGCAGTACTTC
14	TRBV6-5	TRBJ2-7	-	once	CASSYSWGGYEQYF	TGTGCCAGCAGTTACTCCTGGGGAGGCTACGAGCAGTACTTC
15	TRBV30	TRBJ2-1	TRBD1	-	CAWSVQGYSYNEQFF	TGTGCCTGGAGTGTACAGGGGTACTCCTACAATGAGCAGTTCTTC
14	TRBV19	TRBJ1-3	-	-	CASSKDNSGNTIYF	TGTGCCAGTAGTAAGGACAACTCTGGAAACACCATATATTTT
14	TRBV9	TRBJ2-7	-	-	CASSSKVASYEQYF	TGTGCCAGCAGCTCGAAGGTAGCCTCCTACGAGCAGTACTTC
14	TRBV27	TRBJ2-7	-	-	CASSLKAGLYEQYF	TGTGCCAGCAGTTTAAAAGCAGGTCTCTACGAGCAGTACTTC
14	TRBV27	TRBJ1-5	-	-	CASSLSGYDQPQHF	TGTGCCAGCAGTTTGTCAGGATACGATCAGCCCCAGCATTTT
14	TRBV11-2	TRBJ2-7	TRBD2	once	CASSPGLAGGPAVF	TGTGCCAGCAGCCCGGGACTAGCGGGAGGTCCAGCGGTCTTC
15	TRBV7-2	TRBJ1-5	TRBD1	-	CASSGQEYSNQPQHF	TGTGCCAGCAGCGGACAGGAGTATAGCAATCAGCCCCAGCATTTT